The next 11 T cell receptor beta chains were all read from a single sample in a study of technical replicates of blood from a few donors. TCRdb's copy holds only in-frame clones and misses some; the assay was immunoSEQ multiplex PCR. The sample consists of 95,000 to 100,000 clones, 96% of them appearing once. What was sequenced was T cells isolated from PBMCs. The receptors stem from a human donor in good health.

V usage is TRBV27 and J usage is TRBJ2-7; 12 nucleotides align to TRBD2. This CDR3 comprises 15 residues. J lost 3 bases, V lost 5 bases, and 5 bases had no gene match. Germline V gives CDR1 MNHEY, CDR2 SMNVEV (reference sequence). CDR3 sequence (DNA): TGTGCCAGCAGTGTCCAGACTAGCGGGGGCTACGAGCAGTACTTC. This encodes CASSVQTSGGYEQYF.

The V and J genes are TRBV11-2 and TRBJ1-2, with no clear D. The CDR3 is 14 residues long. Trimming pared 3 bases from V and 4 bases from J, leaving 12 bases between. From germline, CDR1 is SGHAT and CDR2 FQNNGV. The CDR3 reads CASSFHEVGYGYTF. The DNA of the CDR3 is TGTGCCAGCAGCTTCCATGAGGTGGGCTATGGCTACACCTTC.

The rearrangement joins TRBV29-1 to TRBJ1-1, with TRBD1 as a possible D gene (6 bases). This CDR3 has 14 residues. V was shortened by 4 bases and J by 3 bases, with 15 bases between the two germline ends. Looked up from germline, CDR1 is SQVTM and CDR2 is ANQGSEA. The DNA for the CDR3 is TGCAGCGTTGGCACAGGGAATGGGCACACTGAAGCTTTCTTT. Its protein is CSVGTGNGHTEAFF.

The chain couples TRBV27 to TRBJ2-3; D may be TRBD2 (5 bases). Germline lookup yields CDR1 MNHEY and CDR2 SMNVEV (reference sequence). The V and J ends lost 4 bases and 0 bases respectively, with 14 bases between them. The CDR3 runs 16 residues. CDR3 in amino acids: CASSYRGDASTDTQYF. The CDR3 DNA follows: TGTGCCAGCAGTTACCGGGGTGACGCCAGCACAGATACGCAGTATTTT.

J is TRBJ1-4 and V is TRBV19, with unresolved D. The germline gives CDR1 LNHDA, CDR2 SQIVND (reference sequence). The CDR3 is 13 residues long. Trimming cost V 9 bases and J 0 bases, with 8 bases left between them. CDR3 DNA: TGTGCCAGCAGGCGCGCAACTAATGAAAAACTGTTTTTT. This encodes CASRRATNEKLFF.

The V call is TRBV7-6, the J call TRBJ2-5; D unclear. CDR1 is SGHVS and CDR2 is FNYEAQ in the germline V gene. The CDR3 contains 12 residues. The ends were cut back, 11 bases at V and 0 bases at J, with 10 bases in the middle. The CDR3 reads CAVSRDQETQYF. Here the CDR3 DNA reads TGTGCCGTCTCCCGGGACCAAGAGACCCAGTACTTC.

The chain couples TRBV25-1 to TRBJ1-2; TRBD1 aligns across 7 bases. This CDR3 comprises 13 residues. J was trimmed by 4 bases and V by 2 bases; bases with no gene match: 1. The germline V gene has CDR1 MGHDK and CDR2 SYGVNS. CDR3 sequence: CASSEGTAYGYTF. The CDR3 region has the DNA TGTGCCAGCAGTGAAGGGACAGCCTATGGCTACACCTTC.

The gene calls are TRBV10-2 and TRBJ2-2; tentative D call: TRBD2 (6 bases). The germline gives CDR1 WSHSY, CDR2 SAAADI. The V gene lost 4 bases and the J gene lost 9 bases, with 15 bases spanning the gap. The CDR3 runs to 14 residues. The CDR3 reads CASSGGVTHRELFF. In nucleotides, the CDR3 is TGCGCCAGCAGTGGGGGGGTCACGCACCGGGAGCTGTTTTTT.

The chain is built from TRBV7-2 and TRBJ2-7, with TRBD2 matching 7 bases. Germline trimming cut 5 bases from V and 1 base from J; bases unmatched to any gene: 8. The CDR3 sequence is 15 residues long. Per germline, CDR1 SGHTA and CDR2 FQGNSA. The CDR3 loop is CASSPGLVGSYEQYF. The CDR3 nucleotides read TGTGCCAGCAGCCCCGGACTAGTTGGATCCTACGAGCAGTACTTC.

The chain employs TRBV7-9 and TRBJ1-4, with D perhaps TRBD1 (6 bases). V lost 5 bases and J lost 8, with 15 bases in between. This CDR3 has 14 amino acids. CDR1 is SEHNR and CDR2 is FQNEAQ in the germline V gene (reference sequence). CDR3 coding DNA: TGTGCCAGCAGCAAAGGGGGGGCTCGGGAAAAACTGTTTTTT. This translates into CASSKGGAREKLFF.

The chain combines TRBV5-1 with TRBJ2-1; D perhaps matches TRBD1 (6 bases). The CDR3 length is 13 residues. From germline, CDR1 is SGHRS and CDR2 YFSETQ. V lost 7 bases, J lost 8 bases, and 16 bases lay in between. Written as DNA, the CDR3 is TGCGCCAGCCGGATACAGGGTCTCGATGAGCAGTTCTTC. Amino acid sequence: CASRIQGLDEQFF. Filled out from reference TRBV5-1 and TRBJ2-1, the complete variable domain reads KAGVTQTPRYLIKTRGQQVTLSCSPISGHRSVSWYQQTPGQGLQFLFEYFSETQRNKGNFPGRFSGRQFSNSRSEMNVSTLELGDSALYLCASRIQGLDEQFFGPGTRLTVL.